This T cell receptor beta chain was identified in a study of T cell responses to AZD1222 COVID-19 vaccine. Whole-study findings and limits: Only a handful of AZD1222 recipients, roughly 6 in all, had baseline seropositivity.

The CDR3 spans 13 residues. Trimming shortened V by 4 bases and J by 10 bases, and 17 bases separated the two germline ends. The germline gives CDR1 SGHRS, CDR2 YFSETQ. This table comes from immunoSEQ multiplex PCR, and its TCRdb copy is limited to in-frame clones, with some not included. The profile shows roughly 100,000 clones, over 75% of them singletons. To note about this clone: Its antigen is unknown.

The sample was peripheral blood, taken on day 0 of AZD1222 vaccination. The TCR sequence derives from an adult in good health. The V gene is TRBV5-1, the J gene TRBJ1-1, with a possible D match to TRBD1 (6 bases). CDR3 region: CASSTTGSLSAFF. The CDR3 nucleotides are TGCGCCAGCAGCACCACAGGGAGTCTTTCAGCTTTCTTT.